The 21 T cell receptor beta chains given below trace back to one sample, sequenced in a study of T cell responses to AZD1222 COVID-19 vaccine. Some clones are missing from TCRdb's copy, which holds only in-frame ones; the method was immunoSEQ multiplex PCR. The table includes about 170,000 clones, roughly 89% detected once. Sample: peripheral blood, taken 28 days after the second AZD1222 dose. These TCRs come from an adult who received the AZD1222 COVID-19 vaccine.

This clone was found once. The J gene is TRBJ1-5, the V gene TRBV2; D is ambiguous. Germline lookup yields CDR1 SNHLY and CDR2 FYNNEI. CDR3 length: 15 amino acids. The V and J ends lost 3 bases and 0 bases respectively, with 9 bases between them. The CDR3 bases are TGTGCCAGCAGTGAGGCGGGATATAGCAATCAGCCCCAGCATTTT. As protein: CASSEAGYSNQPQHF. Filled out from reference TRBV2 and TRBJ1-5, the complete variable domain reads EPEVTQTPSHQVTQMGQEVILRCVPISNHLYFYWYRQILGQKVEFLVSFYNNEISEKSEIFDDQFSVERPDGSNFTLKIRSTKLEDSAMYFCASSEAGYSNQPQHFGDGTRLSIL.

The rearrangement joins TRBV9 to TRBJ1-1; 10 bases match TRBD1. CDR1 SGDLS and CDR2 YYNGEE come from the germline V gene. CDR3 length: 17 amino acids. With V trimmed by 0 bases and J by 4 bases, 9 bases remained unmatched. The DNA for the CDR3 is TGTGCCAGCAGCGTAGCTGCGACAGGGGGCGTGAGCACTGAAGCTTTCTTT. Amino acid sequence: CASSVAATGGVSTEAFF.

In this sample, this clone turned up a few times. The rearrangement uses TRBV4-2 and TRBJ2-2; D is perhaps TRBD1 or TRBD2 (5 bases each). This CDR3 has 17 residues. Germline CDR1 is LGHNA and CDR2 is YNFKEQ. V was pared by 0 bases and J by 4 bases, with 15 bases between. The CDR3 here is CASSQDGAARGTGELFF. CDR3 DNA: TGTGCCAGCAGCCAAGACGGGGCGGCTAGGGGCACCGGGGAGCTGTTTTTT.

The chain uses TRBV4-1 and TRBJ2-3; weak D call: TRBD2 (5 bases). The length of the CDR3 is 12 residues. V was trimmed by 4 bases and J by 5 bases, leaving 7 bases between them. Germline lookup yields CDR1 MGHRA and CDR2 YSYEKL. The CDR3 sequence is CASSPREDTQYF. As DNA, the CDR3 is TGCGCCAGCAGCCCACGGGAAGATACGCAGTATTTT.

The chain combines TRBV6-5 with TRBJ1-2; no clear D gene. CDR1 MNHEY and CDR2 SVGAGI come from the germline V gene. Trimming removed 10 bases from V and 3 bases from J, with 21 bases in between. The CDR3 extends over 15 amino acids. CDR3: CATQTLDGIYYGYTF. As DNA, the CDR3 is TGTGCCACCCAGACCCTCGACGGGATATACTATGGCTACACCTTC.

The chain has TRBV14 and TRBJ2-7; no definite D call. V shed 0 bases and J shed 0 bases, with 12 bases lying between them. This CDR3 has 16 residues. Germline V lookup: CDR1 SGHDN, CDR2 FVKESK. CDR3 nucleotides: TGTGCCAGCAGCCAAGATATCACAACCAGCTCCTACGAGCAGTACTTC. Protein product: CASSQDITTSSYEQYF.

V gene TRBV10-3 combines with J gene TRBJ2-1; TRBD2 matches at 11 bases. CDR3 length: 16 amino acids. The V and J ends lost 5 bases and 1 base, in that order; junction bases with no gene match: 4. CDR1 and CDR2 from the germline V gene are ENHRY and SYGVKD. The CDR3 protein is CAISPSSGGSYNEQFF. The CDR3 nucleotides read TGTGCCATCAGTCCCTCTAGCGGGGGGTCCTACAATGAGCAGTTCTTC.

The chain combines TRBV4-3 with TRBJ2-1, with 7 bases matching TRBD2. J was trimmed by 6 bases and V by 4 bases; bases with no gene match: 12. CDR3 length: 16 residues. Germline CDR1 and CDR2: LGHNA and YSLEER. For the CDR3, the DNA is TGCGCCAGCAGCCCGGGGGGTAGCGGTTTTATCAATGAGCAGTTCTTC. This gives the protein CASSPGGSGFINEQFF.

In nucleotides, the CDR3 is TGTGCCAGCTCACCGGGGGTCGGGCCCTACGAGCAGTACTTC. Translated, it gives CASSPGVGPYEQYF. This chain joins TRBV18 and TRBJ2-7, with D perhaps TRBD1 or TRBD2 (5 bases each). The germline V and J ends were trimmed by 3 bases and 2 bases, with 11 bases remaining between them. The length of the CDR3 is 14 residues. Germline V gene data show CDR1 as KGHSH and CDR2 as LQKENI.

The genes are TRBV5-6 and TRBJ2-7; TRBD2 is a possible D gene (6 bases). The CDR3 is made up of 15 amino acids. Trimming cost V 2 bases and J 2 bases, with 14 bases left between them. Germline V gene sequence: CDR1 SGHDT, CDR2 YYEEEE. The DNA for the CDR3 is TGTGCCAGCAGCTTCCGGGGGACGAGGGCCTACGAGCAGTACTTC. Its protein is CASSFRGTRAYEQYF.

The V gene is TRBV3-1 (or the pseudogene TRBV3-2), the J gene TRBJ2-3; D possibly matches TRBD1 or TRBD2 (5 bases each). CDR1 LGHDT and CDR2 YNNKEL come from the germline V gene (reference sequence). The CDR3 is 14 residues long. The V end was cut by 1 base, the J end by 3 bases, with 8 bases between. CDR3 region: CASSQGWGTDTQYF. CDR3 DNA: TGTGCCAGCAGCCAAGGTTGGGGGACAGATACGCAGTATTTT.

The chain is built from TRBV4-1 and TRBJ2-5; D unresolved. The germline V gene has CDR1 MGHRA and CDR2 YSYEKL. V was shortened by 1 base and J by 3 bases, with 12 bases between the two germline ends. The CDR3 loop spans 15 amino acids. The DNA for the CDR3 is TGCGCCAGCAGCCAAGTGAGCCTAGGAGAAGAGACCCAGTACTTC. The encoded protein is CASSQVSLGEETQYF.

The chain uses TRBV19 and TRBJ2-3; D not certain. CDR1 and CDR2 (germline): LNHDA, SQIVND (reference sequence). The CDR3 has 12 amino acids. The ends were cut back, 4 bases at V and 4 bases at J, with 6 bases in the middle. The CDR3 DNA reads TGTGCCAGTAGTAGCTGGGCAGATACGCAGTATTTT. This encodes CASSSWADTQYF. The whole variable domain, filled in from reference TRBV19 and TRBJ2-3, reads DGGITQSPKYLFRKEGQNVTLSCEQNLNHDAMYWYRQDPGQGLRLIYYSQIVNDFQKGDIAEGYSVSREKKESFPLTVTSAQKNPTAFYLCASSSWADTQYFGPGTRLTVL.

The genes are TRBV12-3 or TRBV12-4 and TRBJ1-2; D is unresolved. The CDR3 totals 12 residues. V was trimmed by 5 bases and J by 5 bases, leaving 9 bases between them. Written as DNA, the CDR3 is TGTGCCAGCAGTCAGGTCCCGTATGGCTACACCTTC. Protein: CASSQVPYGYTF.

There are a few counts of this clone. The chain employs TRBV28 and TRBJ2-1; D perhaps matches TRBD1 (5 bases). V gave up 6 bases and J gave up 8 bases, with 11 bases separating them. Germline assignment: CDR1 MDHEN and CDR2 SYDVKM. This CDR3 has 12 residues. CDR3 DNA: TGTGCCAGCAGCCTGACAGTCTATGAGCAGTTCTTC. Its translation is CASSLTVYEQFF.

The sample holds a few counts of this clone. This rearrangement joins TRBV6-5 to TRBJ1-6; possibly TRBD1 for D (5 bases). Trimming pared 9 bases from V and 9 bases from J, leaving 18 bases between. Germline assignment: CDR1 MNHEY and CDR2 SVGAGI. The CDR3 has 14 amino acids. The CDR3 here is CASEDKSLSSPLHF. For the CDR3, the DNA is TGTGCCAGTGAGGACAAGAGCCTTAGTTCACCCCTCCACTTT.

J is TRBJ1-5 and V is TRBV28; no reliable D call. This CDR3 contains 15 residues. Germline V gives CDR1 MDHEN, CDR2 SYDVKM. V lost 6 bases, J lost 4 bases, and 16 bases lay in between. The CDR3 DNA is TGTGCCAGCAGACACCCGAGGGCCTGGAATCAGCCCCAGCATTTT. Translation gives CASRHPRAWNQPQHF.

This clone has a single count. The V and J genes are TRBV6-5 and TRBJ1-2, with 9 bases aligning to TRBD1. After removal of 5 bases from V and 6 bases from J, the junction contained 4 bases not matched to a gene. Germline CDR1 reads MNHEY; CDR2 reads SVGAGI. The CDR3 sequence is 13 residues long. Here the CDR3 DNA reads TGTGCCAGCAGTCGGACAGGGGACGATGGCTACACCTTC. Translated, it gives CASSRTGDDGYTF.

This clone was observed once. The chain joins TRBV7-9 to TRBJ1-1; D is possibly TRBD1 (5 bases). This CDR3 region has 15 residues. CDR1 and CDR2 (germline): SEHNR, FQNEAQ (reference sequence). Trimming removed 5 bases at V and 0 bases at J, with 13 bases between. Here the CDR3 reads CASSPSGPLNTEAFF. The DNA for the CDR3 is TGTGCCAGCAGCCCATCGGGACCGCTGAACACTGAAGCTTTCTTT.

The chain links TRBV15 to TRBJ2-7, with D perhaps matching TRBD1 (6 bases). This CDR3 spans 17 amino acids. The V gene lost 2 bases and the J gene lost 4 bases, with 21 bases spanning the gap. CDR1 is LNHNV and CDR2 is YYDKDF in the germline V gene (reference sequence). CDR3 in amino acids: CATSRFPTDRSGYEQYF. CDR3 coding DNA: TGTGCCACCAGCAGATTCCCCACCGACAGGAGCGGTTACGAGCAGTACTTC. The variable domain in full, with the rest retrieved from reference TRBV15 and TRBJ2-7, is DAMVIQNPRYQVTQFGKPVTLSCSQTLNHNVMYWYQQKSSQAPKLLFHYYDKDFNNEADTPDNFQSRRPNTSFCFLDIRSPGLGDTAMYLCATSRFPTDRSGYEQYFGPGTRLTVT.

This rearrangement joins TRBV4-2 to TRBJ2-7, with 7 bases identical to TRBD2. This CDR3 has 16 amino acids. V was clipped by 0 bases and J by 0 bases; unmatched bases: 5. The germline CDR1 and CDR2 sequences are LGHNA and YNFKEQ. CDR3 coding DNA: TGTGCCAGCAGCCAAGATGGGCGGGGGAGCTCCTACGAGCAGTACTTC. Protein: CASSQDGRGSSYEQYF.